Sequencing of this TCR beta chain was carried out in a study of blood T cell repertoires in COVID-19. In the study overall: Some COVID-19 samples were acute and others convalescent; all came from the United States, Italy and Spain.

Profiled with immunoSEQ multiplex PCR; TCRdb holds only in-frame clones, not every one. The sample contains over 90,000 clones, more than 75% of which appear only once. Germline CDR1 is SGDLS and CDR2 is YYNGEE. Trimming removed 3 bases from V and 0 bases from J; junction bases left unmatched: 3. The CDR3 has 14 residues. Source material: peripheral blood. This chain connects TRBV9 to TRBJ2-7; 7 nucleotides line up with TRBD1. The receptor was isolated from a human donor in a cohort sampled during active COVID-19. The CDR3 DNA reads TGTGCCAGCAGCGGCCGGGACAGCTCCTACGAGCAGTACTTC. Translating gives CASSGRDSSYEQYF.